This T cell receptor (beta chain) derives from a study of Tregs in tolerant kidney transplant recipients. As to this clone: Its antigen is not identified.

The CDR3 has 15 amino acids. Germline V lookup: CDR1 MNHEY, CDR2 SVGAGI. Trimming took 0 bases from V and 2 from J; bases not matched to a gene: 2. The protocol was immunoSEQ multiplex PCR, while the TCRdb copy is restricted to in-frame clones and leaves out a portion. The table has just under 65,000 clones, 95% to 98% seen once. Study-wide findings and caveats: Donor-specific Treg expansion exceeded global Treg expansion in tolerant patients, suggesting antigen drive. Nucleotide sequences could not be compared across some patients' samples due to primer changes.

Thawed PBMCs were FACS-sorted into unstimulated CD4+CD25+CD127- regulatory T cells, CD4+CD25- non-regulatory cells, CD4 and CD8 cells. An overnight rest at 37°C with 150 to 250 IU/ml IL-2 preceded regulatory T cell sorting from thawed PBMCs. Here the sequenced sample was Tregs from blood, taken before the transplant. This TCR came from a human donor who received a combined kidney and bone marrow transplant. The chain carries TRBV6-5 and TRBJ2-5, with 8 positions matching TRBD2. The CDR3 spells CASSYSRGEQETQYF. CDR3 nucleotides: TGTGCCAGCAGTTACTCGCGGGGGGAGCAAGAGACCCAGTACTTC.